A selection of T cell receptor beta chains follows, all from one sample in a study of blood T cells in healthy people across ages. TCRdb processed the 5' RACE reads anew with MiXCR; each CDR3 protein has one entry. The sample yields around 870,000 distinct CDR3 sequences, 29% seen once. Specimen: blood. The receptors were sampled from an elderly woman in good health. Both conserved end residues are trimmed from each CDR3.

CDR3: ASSLDRGTGETQY; J: TRBJ2-5; length: 13; V: TRBV11-2
CDR3: ASSIVAGALH; J: TRBJ1-6; length: 10; V: TRBV19
CDR3: ASTRGSSTGELF; J: TRBJ2-2; length: 12; V: TRBV6-5
CDR3: ASSQEWLEGTQY; J: TRBJ2-5; length: 12; V: TRBV4-3
CDR3: SARQGVQETQY; J: TRBJ2-5; length: 11; V: TRBV29-1
CDR3: SASRQWEGEQY; J: TRBJ2-7; length: 11; V: TRBV20-1
CDR3: ASSRLTGPTDTQY; J: TRBJ2-3; length: 13; V: TRBV6-6
CDR3: ASSQASGYT; J: TRBJ1-2; length: 9; V: TRBV3-1
CDR3: ASSYAGQGRFGSYEQY; J: TRBJ2-7; length: 16; V: TRBV6-2/TRBV6-3
CDR3: ASSYSAGPIGETQY; J: TRBJ2-5; length: 14; V: TRBV6-6
CDR3: ASSQGRGYT; J: TRBJ1-2; length: 9; V: TRBV4-3
CDR3: ASSNPGQGKRGYT; J: TRBJ1-2; length: 13; V: TRBV12-3/TRBV12-4
CDR3: ASSFVGYSYNEQY; J: -; length: 13; V: TRBV7-2
CDR3: ASSLPGQGSEAF; J: TRBJ1-1; length: 12; V: TRBV3-1
CDR3: ASSLQGSLNTEAF; J: TRBJ1-1; length: 13; V: TRBV7-2
CDR3: ASSFRPMTGGVVAQY; J: TRBJ2-5; length: 15; V: TRBV7-8
CDR3: SAKSGQKNSPLH; J: TRBJ1-6; length: 12; V: TRBV20-1
CDR3: ASSQETSGGRGHTQY; J: TRBJ2-3; length: 15; V: TRBV4-2
CDR3: AISHERDTEAF; J: TRBJ1-1; length: 11; V: TRBV10-3
CDR3: ASSLVQAYNSPLH; J: TRBJ1-6; length: 13; V: TRBV12-3/TRBV12-4
CDR3: ASSFRRQTSGNTIY; J: TRBJ1-3; length: 14; V: TRBV12-3/TRBV12-4
CDR3: ASSFRFGTSGTQLYEQY; J: TRBJ2-7; length: 17; V: TRBV28
CDR3: AWSVRARNTEAF; J: TRBJ1-1; length: 12; V: TRBV30
CDR3: ASSVGAGGNNSPLH; J: TRBJ1-6; length: 14; V: TRBV7-2
CDR3: ASTLNRDNYGYT; J: TRBJ1-2; length: 12; V: TRBV12-3/TRBV12-4
CDR3: SASRAQPQH; J: TRBJ1-5; length: 9; V: TRBV20-1
CDR3: ASSMLAGQNEQY; J: TRBJ2-7; length: 12; V: TRBV6-6
CDR3: ATSPGAGLDTQY; J: TRBJ2-3; length: 12; V: TRBV3-1
CDR3: ASSLRQGQETQY; J: TRBJ2-5; length: 12; V: TRBV12-3/TRBV12-4
CDR3: ASGGLFQETQY; J: TRBJ2-5; length: 11; V: TRBV2
CDR3: ASSLSRGEWETQY; J: TRBJ2-5; length: 13; V: TRBV12-3/TRBV12-4
CDR3: ASSSTPRTAGYT; J: TRBJ1-2; length: 12; V: TRBV7-2
CDR3: ANSHLLTGGNYGYT; J: TRBJ1-2; length: 14; V: TRBV4-3
CDR3: ASSLDGTGGGEQF; J: TRBJ2-1; length: 13; V: TRBV11-2
CDR3: ASRSGYGYT; J: TRBJ1-2; length: 9; V: TRBV27
CDR3: ASSQALGHGVQPQH; J: TRBJ1-5; length: 14; V: TRBV4-3
CDR3: AGSYRDRGFKNIQY; J: TRBJ2-4; length: 14; V: TRBV6-2/TRBV6-3
CDR3: SVAAGGEDTQY; J: TRBJ2-3; length: 11; V: TRBV29-1
CDR3: ASSLDGGLERSYNEQF; J: TRBJ2-1; length: 16; V: TRBV11-2
CDR3: ASSSPAAGEETQY; J: -; length: 13; V: TRBV19
CDR3: ASSHFRGELF; J: TRBJ2-2; length: 10; V: TRBV3-1
CDR3: ATGDFSGETQY; J: TRBJ2-5; length: 11; V: TRBV24-1
CDR3: ASNRDRGGHNEQY; J: TRBJ2-7; length: 13; V: TRBV2
CDR3: ASITAPAGYNEQF; J: TRBJ2-1; length: 13; V: TRBV7-9
CDR3: ASSQSIDRNTEAF; J: TRBJ1-1; length: 13; V: TRBV7-2
CDR3: SASLSSTDTQY; J: TRBJ2-3; length: 11; V: TRBV20-1
CDR3: SARRQLYGYT; J: TRBJ1-2; length: 10; V: TRBV20-1
CDR3: SVTGTPNNEQY; J: TRBJ2-5; length: 11; V: TRBV29-1
CDR3: ASSLYPDRPNTEAF; J: TRBJ1-1; length: 14; V: TRBV12-3/TRBV12-4
CDR3: ASSFIVSSYNEQF; J: TRBJ2-1; length: 13; V: TRBV11-3
CDR3: ASSYAAGENQPQH; J: TRBJ1-5; length: 13; V: TRBV6-2/TRBV6-3
CDR3: ASSPRQGVWAQY; J: TRBJ2-7; length: 12; V: TRBV12-3/TRBV12-4
CDR3: ASSLGLGNNEKLF; J: TRBJ1-4; length: 13; V: TRBV5-1
CDR3: ASSLGRPLNYGYT; J: TRBJ1-2; length: 13; V: TRBV12-3/TRBV12-4
CDR3: ASSPSTGIRTDEQY; J: TRBJ2-7; length: 14; V: TRBV7-2